This passage covers 8 T cell receptor beta chains from one sample sequenced in a study of T cell responses to AZD1222 COVID-19 vaccine. The assay was immunoSEQ multiplex PCR, and TCRdb's table has in-frame clones only and misses some. This sample has 130,000 or so clones; roughly 85% occur once, and the top ten carry approximately 8%. This specimen was peripheral blood, taken 28 days after the second dose of the MenACWY control vaccine. The receptors shown here come from an adult who received the MenACWY meningococcal vaccine as a control.

V is TRBV5-1 and J is TRBJ1-4; 9 positions match TRBD1. CDR1 and CDR2 (germline): SGHRS, YFSETQ. This CDR3 has 14 amino acids. J lost 5 bases, V lost 4 bases, and 3 bases had no gene match. CDR3 amino acids: CASSRDRANEKLFF. CDR3 DNA: TGCGCCAGCAGCCGGGACAGGGCAAATGAAAAACTGTTTTTT.

The V gene is TRBV15, the J gene TRBJ1-2; a possible D gene is TRBD1 (5 bases). CDR3 length: 14 amino acids. The germline CDR1 and CDR2 sequences are LNHNV and YYDKDF (reference sequence). The V and J ends lost 0 bases and 3 bases respectively, with 8 bases between them. CDR3 bases: TGTGCCACCAGCAGAGAAGGGGTCGACTATGGCTACACCTTC. Translated, it gives CATSREGVDYGYTF.

This clone was detected only once. The CDR3 nucleotides are TGCGCCAGCAGCCAAGATCTAGGGCAGAATGAAAAACTGTTTTTT. It specifies CASSQDLGQNEKLFF. The chain combines TRBV4-1 with TRBJ1-4; no firm D call. This CDR3 is 15 amino acids long. The V end lost 0 bases, the J end lost 5 bases, and 10 bases lay between the germline ends. Germline CDR1 reads MGHRA; CDR2 reads YSYEKL.

The V and J genes are TRBV18 and TRBJ1-6; 9 bases map to TRBD1. This CDR3 region has 20 residues. The ends lost 5 bases at V and 5 bases at J; junction bases unmatched: 19. Per the germline V gene, CDR1 is KGHSH and CDR2 is LQKENI. The CDR3 region has the DNA TGTGCCAGCTCAAGGATTAACATGGGACAGGGAAGAACAGATAATTCACCCCTCCACTTT. It specifies CASSRINMGQGRTDNSPLHF.

This chain connects TRBV28 to TRBJ1-2, with 7 bases identical to TRBD1. This CDR3 has 12 amino acids. Germline V gene sequence: CDR1 MDHEN, CDR2 SYDVKM. J gave up 7 bases and V 3 bases, and 2 bases lay outside the gene matches. The CDR3 reads CASSFRGSGYTF. The CDR3, as DNA: TGTGCCAGCAGTTTCAGGGGGTCTGGCTACACCTTC.

The chain couples TRBV10-3 to TRBJ1-6, with 10 bases matching TRBD1. The CDR3 runs 16 residues. Germline V gene data show CDR1 as ENHRY and CDR2 as SYGVKD. The ends lost 1 base at V and 7 bases at J; junction bases unmatched: 4. The CDR3 here is CAISEFRTGGNSPLHF. The CDR3 DNA reads TGTGCCATCAGTGAGTTCCGGACAGGGGGGAATTCACCCCTCCACTTT.

A single count supports this clone. The chain has TRBV3-1 (or the pseudogene TRBV3-2) and TRBJ2-1; D might be TRBD1 (6 bases). Germline V gene lookup returns CDR1 LGHDT and CDR2 YNNKEL (reference sequence). V lost 4 bases and J lost 8, with 18 bases in between. The CDR3 is made up of 15 amino acids. CDR3 amino acids: CASSLGRREGDEQFF. CDR3 nucleotides: TGTGCCAGCAGCCTCGGACGCAGAGAGGGGGATGAGCAGTTCTTC.

The chain employs TRBV11-2 and TRBJ1-1; the D gene is possibly TRBD1 (5 bases). The germline gives CDR1 SGHAT, CDR2 FQNNGV. Trimming took off 3 bases at V and 1 base at J, with 21 bases between the two ends. The CDR3 is 18 amino acids. The CDR3 loop is CASSFPRDSARGNTEAFF. The DNA for the CDR3 is TGTGCCAGCAGCTTCCCCCGGGACTCGGCTCGGGGGAACACTGAAGCTTTCTTT.